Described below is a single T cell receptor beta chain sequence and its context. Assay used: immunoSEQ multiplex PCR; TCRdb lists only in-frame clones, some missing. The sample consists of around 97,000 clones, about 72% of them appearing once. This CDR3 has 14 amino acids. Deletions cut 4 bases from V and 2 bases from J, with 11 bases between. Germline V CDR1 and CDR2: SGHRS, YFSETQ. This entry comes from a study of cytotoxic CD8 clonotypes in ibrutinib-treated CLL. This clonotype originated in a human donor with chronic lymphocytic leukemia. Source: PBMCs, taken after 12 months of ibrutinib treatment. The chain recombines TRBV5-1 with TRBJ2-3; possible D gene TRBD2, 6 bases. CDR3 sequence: CASSPGLLTDTQYF. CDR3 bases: TGCGCCAGCAGCCCGGGACTTCTCACAGATACGCAGTATTTT.